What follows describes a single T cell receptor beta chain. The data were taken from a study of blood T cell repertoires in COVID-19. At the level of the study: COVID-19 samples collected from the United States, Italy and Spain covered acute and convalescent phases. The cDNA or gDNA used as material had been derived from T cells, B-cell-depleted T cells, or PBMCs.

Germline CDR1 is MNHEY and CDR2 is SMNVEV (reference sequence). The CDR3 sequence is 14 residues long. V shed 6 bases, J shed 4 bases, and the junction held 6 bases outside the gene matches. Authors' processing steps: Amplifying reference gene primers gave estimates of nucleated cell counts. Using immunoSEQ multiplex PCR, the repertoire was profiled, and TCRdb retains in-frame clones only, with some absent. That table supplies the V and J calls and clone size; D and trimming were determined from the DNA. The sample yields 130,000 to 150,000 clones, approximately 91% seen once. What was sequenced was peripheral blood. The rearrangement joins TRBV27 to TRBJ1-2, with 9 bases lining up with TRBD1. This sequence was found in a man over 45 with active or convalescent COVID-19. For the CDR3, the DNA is TGTGCCAGCAGACGGACAGGGGAGGGCTATGGCTACACCTTC. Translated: CASRRTGEGYGYTF.